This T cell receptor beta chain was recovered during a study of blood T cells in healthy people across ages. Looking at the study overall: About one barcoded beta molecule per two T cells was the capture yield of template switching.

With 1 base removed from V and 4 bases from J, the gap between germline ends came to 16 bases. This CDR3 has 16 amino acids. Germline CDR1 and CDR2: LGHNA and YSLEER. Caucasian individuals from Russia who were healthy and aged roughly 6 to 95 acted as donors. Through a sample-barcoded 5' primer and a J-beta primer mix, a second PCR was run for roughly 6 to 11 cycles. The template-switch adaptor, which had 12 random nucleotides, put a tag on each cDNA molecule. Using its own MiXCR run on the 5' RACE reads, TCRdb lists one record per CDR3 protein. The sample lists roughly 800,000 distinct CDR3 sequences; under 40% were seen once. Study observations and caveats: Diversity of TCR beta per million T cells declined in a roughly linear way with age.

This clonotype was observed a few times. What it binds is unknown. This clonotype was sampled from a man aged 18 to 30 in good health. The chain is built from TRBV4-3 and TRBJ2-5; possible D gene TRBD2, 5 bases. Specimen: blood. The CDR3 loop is CASSQAQDFAGETQYF. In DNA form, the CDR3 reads TGCGCCAGCAGCCAAGCCCAGGACTTCGCAGGAGAGACCCAGTACTTC.